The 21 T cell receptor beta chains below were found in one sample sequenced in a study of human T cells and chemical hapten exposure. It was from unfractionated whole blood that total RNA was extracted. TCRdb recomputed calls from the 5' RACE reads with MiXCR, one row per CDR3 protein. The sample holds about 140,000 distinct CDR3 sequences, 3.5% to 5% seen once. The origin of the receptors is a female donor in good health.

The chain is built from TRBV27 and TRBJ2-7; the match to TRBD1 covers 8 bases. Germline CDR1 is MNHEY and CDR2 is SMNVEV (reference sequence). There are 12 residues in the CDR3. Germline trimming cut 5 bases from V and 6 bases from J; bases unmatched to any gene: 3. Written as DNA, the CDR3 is TGTGCCAGCAGTGACAGGGGTCGCGAGCAGTACTTC. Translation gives CASSDRGREQYF.

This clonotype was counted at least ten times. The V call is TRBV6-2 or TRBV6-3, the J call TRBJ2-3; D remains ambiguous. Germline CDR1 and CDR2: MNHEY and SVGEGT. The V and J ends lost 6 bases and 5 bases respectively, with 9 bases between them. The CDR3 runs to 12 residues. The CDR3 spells CASSERRDTQYF. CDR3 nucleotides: TGTGCCAGCAGCGAACGGCGAGATACGCAGTATTTT.

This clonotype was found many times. The CDR3 spells CSRGGTDTQYF. For the CDR3, the DNA is TGCAGTCGGGGGGGCACAGATACGCAGTATTTT. V gene TRBV20-1 combines with J gene TRBJ2-3; 7 bases align to TRBD2. The germline CDR1 and CDR2 sequences are DFQATT and SNEGSKA (reference sequence). The V segment lost 8 bases and the J segment 1 base; nucleotides outside the gene matches: 0. The CDR3 sequence is 11 residues long.

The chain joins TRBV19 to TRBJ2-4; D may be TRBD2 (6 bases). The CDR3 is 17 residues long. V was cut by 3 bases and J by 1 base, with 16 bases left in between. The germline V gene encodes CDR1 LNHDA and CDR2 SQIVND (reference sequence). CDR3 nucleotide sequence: TGTGCCAGTAGTATGATGGGGGGATCGGTGGCCAAAAACATTCAGTACTTC. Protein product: CASSMMGGSVAKNIQYF.

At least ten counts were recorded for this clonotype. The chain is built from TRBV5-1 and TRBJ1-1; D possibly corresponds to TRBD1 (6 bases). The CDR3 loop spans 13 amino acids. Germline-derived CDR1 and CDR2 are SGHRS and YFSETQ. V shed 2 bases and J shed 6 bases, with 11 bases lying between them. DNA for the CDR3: TGCGCCAGCAGCTTAACAGGGAATTCTGAAGCTTTCTTT. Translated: CASSLTGNSEAFF.

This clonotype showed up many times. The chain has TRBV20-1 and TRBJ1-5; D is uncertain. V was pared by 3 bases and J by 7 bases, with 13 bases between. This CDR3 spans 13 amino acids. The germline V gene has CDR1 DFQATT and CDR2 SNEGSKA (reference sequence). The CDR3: CSASVGGGQPQHF. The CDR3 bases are TGCAGTGCTAGTGTAGGTGGAGGGCAGCCCCAGCATTTT.

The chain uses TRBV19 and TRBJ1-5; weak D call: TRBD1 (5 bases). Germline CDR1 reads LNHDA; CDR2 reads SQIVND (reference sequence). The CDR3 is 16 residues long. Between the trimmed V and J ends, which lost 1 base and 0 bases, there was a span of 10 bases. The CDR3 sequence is CASSIGGSHSNQPQHF. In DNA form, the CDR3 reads TGTGCCAGTAGTATAGGGGGGTCTCATAGCAATCAGCCCCAGCATTTT.

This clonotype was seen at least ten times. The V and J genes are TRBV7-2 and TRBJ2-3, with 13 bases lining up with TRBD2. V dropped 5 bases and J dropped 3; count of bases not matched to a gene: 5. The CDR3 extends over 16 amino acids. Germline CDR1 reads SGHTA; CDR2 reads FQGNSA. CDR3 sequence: CASSKTSGGATDTQYF. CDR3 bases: TGTGCCAGCAGCAAAACTAGCGGGGGGGCAACAGATACGCAGTATTTT.

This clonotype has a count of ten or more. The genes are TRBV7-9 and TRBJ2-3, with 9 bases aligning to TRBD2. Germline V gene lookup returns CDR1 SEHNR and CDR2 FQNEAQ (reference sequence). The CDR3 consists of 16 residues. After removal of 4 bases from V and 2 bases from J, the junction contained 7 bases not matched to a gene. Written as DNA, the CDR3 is TGTGCCAGCAGCTCGCCTAGCGGGGAAATCACAGATACGCAGTATTTT. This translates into CASSSPSGEITDTQYF.

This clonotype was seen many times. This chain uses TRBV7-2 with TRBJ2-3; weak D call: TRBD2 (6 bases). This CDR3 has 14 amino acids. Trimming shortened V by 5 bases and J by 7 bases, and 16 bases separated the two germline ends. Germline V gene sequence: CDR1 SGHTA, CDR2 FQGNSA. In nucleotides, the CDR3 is TGTGCCAGCAGCCACCGGGACTTCTCATATACGCAGTATTTT. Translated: CASSHRDFSYTQYF.

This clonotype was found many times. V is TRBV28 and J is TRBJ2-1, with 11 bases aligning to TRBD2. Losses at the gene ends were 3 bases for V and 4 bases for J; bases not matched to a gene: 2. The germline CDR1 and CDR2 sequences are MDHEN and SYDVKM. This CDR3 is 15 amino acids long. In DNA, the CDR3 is TGTGCCAGCAGTTTCATAGCGGGGGGGTACAATGAGCAGTTCTTC. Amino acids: CASSFIAGGYNEQFF.

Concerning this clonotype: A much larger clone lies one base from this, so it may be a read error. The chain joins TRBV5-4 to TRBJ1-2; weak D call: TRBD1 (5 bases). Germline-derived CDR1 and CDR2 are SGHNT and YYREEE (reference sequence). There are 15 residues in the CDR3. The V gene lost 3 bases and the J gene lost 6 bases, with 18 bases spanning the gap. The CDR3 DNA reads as TGTGCCAGCAGCTGGGAGGGCAGGGTAGACGATGGCTACACCTTC. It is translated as CASSWEGRVDDGYTF.

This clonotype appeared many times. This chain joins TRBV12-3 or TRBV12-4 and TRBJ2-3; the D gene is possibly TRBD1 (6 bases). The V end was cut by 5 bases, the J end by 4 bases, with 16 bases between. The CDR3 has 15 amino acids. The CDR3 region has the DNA TGTGCCAGCAGTCCCCGGACAGTAGGGGCAGATACGCAGTATTTT. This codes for CASSPRTVGADTQYF.

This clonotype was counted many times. The CDR3, as DNA: TGTGCCAGCACGGGGGGCGCTGGAAACACCATATATTTT. Encoded protein: CASTGGAGNTIYF. The rearrangement joins TRBV6-6 to TRBJ1-3, with D possibly TRBD1 on 6 matching bases. V lost 7 bases to trimming and J lost 2 bases, with 9 bases between them. The V gene's germline CDR1 is MNHNY and CDR2 SVGAGI (reference sequence). CDR3 length: 13 residues.

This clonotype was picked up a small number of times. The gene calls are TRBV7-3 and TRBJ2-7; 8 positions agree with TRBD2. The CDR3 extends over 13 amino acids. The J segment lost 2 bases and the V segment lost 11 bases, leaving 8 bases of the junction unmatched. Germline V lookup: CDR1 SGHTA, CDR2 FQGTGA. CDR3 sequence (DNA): TGTGCCTTCTATTCGGGGGGGGCCTACGAGCAGTACTTC. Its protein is CAFYSGGAYEQYF.

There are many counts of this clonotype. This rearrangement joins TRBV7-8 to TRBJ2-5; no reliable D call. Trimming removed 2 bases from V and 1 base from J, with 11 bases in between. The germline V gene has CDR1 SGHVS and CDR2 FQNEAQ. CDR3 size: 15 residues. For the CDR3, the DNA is TGTGCCAGCAGCTTAACAGCCACTACCCAAGAGACCCAGTACTTC. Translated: CASSLTATTQETQYF. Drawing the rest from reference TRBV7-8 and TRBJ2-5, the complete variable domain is GAGVSQSPRYKVAKRGQDVALRCDPISGHVSLFWYQQALGQGPEFLTYFQNEAQLDKSGLPSDRFFAERPEGSVSTLKIQRTQQEDSAVYLCASSLTATTQETQYFGPGTRLLVL.

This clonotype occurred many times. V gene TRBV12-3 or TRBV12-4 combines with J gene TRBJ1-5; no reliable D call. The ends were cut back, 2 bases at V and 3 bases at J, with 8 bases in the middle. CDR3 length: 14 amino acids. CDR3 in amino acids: CASSLHDVNQPQHF. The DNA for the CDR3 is TGTGCCAGCAGTTTACACGACGTCAATCAGCCCCAGCATTTT.

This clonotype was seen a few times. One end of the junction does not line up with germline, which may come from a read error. The CDR3 region has the DNA TGTGCCAGCAGCCGGGGGACGGGTGAGATCCTCTTT. This sequence encodes CASSRGTGEILF. The rearrangement joins TRBV3-1 to TRBJ1-1, with D possibly being TRBD1 (5 bases). CDR3 length: 12 residues. Germline-derived CDR1 and CDR2 are LGHDT and YNNKEL (reference sequence).

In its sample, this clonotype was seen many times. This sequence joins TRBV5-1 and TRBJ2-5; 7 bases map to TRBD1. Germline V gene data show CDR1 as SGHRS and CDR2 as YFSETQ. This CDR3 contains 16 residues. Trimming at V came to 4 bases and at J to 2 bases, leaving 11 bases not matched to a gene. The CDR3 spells CASSPSDRAPQETQYF. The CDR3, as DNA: TGCGCCAGCAGCCCCTCCGACAGGGCGCCTCAAGAGACCCAGTACTTC.

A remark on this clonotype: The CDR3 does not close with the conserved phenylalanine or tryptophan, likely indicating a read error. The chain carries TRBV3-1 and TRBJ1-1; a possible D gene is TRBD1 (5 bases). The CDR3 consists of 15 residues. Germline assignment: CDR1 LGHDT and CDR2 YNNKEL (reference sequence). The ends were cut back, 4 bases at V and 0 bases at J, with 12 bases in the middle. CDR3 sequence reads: CASSRGRQMNTEAFC. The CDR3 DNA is TGTGCCAGCAGCCGAGGCAGACAGATGAACACTGAAGCTTTCTGT.

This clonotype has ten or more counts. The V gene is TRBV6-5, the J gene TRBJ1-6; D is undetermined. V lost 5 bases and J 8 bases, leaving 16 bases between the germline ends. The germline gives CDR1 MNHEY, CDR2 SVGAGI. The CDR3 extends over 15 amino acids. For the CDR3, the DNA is TGTGCCAGCAGTCCTGGAGGTCGGGCGTATTCACCCCTCCACTTT. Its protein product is CASSPGGRAYSPLHF.